In this sample, the clone carrying this TCR beta chain turned up many times. The antigen remains unidentified. Preparation of the TCRbeta library involved a method that used unique molecular identifiers. TCRdb used MiXCR to reprocess the PCR reads, holding one entry per CDR3 protein. Counted here are about 16,000 distinct CDR3 sequences, about 7.6% occurring once; the ten biggest clones make up 36%. V was shortened by 6 bases and J by 4 bases, with 12 bases between the two germline ends. Germline V lookup: CDR1 MRHNA, CDR2 SNTAGT. The CDR3 has 14 residues. This entry is derived from a study of T-cell reconstitution after alpha-beta-depleted transplantation in children. Study-level results: Reported findings indicate that, about two months after transplant, alpha-beta T cells came from several hundred expanded clones, which were derived from non-depleted graft cells. It was newly produced T cells that mostly accounted for T-cell counts and diversity one year after transplant. Elevated TCRbeta diversity at day 60 was traced, in some patients, to surviving recipient T cells and thymic progenitors.

The rearrangement uses TRBV6-4 and TRBJ2-2; D is ambiguous. The sequenced sample was PBMCs, mostly from graft donor cells, obtained 60 days after TCRalphabeta/CD19-depleted stem cell transplant. The TCR originated in a boy in the first two years of life who had a stem cell transplant for Wiskott-Aldrich syndrome, so the T cells may come from the graft donor. Here the CDR3 DNA reads TGTGCCAGCAGGTGGCTACCTGGCACCGGGGAGCTGTTTTTT. It encodes CASRWLPGTGELFF.